The 2 T cell receptor beta chains below were found in one sample sequenced in a study of blood T cells in healthy people across ages. A sample-barcoded 5' primer and a J-beta primer mix were used in a second PCR of roughly 6 to 12 cycles. TCRdb passed the 5' RACE reads through MiXCR, listing each CDR3 protein once. The table records about 400,000 distinct CDR3 sequences, roughly half of them present only once. Sample: blood. These receptors all come from a man aged 55 to 70 in good health.

The chain has TRBV20-1 and TRBJ2-5, with a weak D call TRBD2 (5 bases). From germline, CDR1 is DFQATT and CDR2 SNEGSKA (reference sequence). Deletions cut 2 bases from V and 4 bases from J, with 8 bases between. CDR3 length equals 12 residues. CDR3 nucleotides: TGCAGTGCTAGATCGGACTCAGAGACCCAGTACTTC. Its translation: CSARSDSETQYF.

This chain connects TRBV20-1 to TRBJ1-2; 7 bases agree with TRBD1. The CDR3 contains 12 residues. Germline values: CDR1 DFQATT, CDR2 SNEGSKA (reference sequence). The V gene end was trimmed by 5 bases and the J gene end by 6 bases; junction bases not matched to a gene: 6. This CDR3 is CSAAQGVDGYTF. In DNA form, the CDR3 reads TGCAGTGCTGCCCAGGGGGTTGATGGCTACACCTTC.